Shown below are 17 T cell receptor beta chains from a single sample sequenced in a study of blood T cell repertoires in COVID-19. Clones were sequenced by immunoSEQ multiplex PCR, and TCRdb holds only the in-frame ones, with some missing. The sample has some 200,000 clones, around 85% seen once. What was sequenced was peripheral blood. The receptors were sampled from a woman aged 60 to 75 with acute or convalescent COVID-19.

CDR3 coding DNA: TGTGCCAGCAGCCAAGATGTTGGGCTACCGCACTCCTACAATGAGCAGTTCTTC. This sequence encodes CASSQDVGLPHSYNEQFF. The gene calls are TRBV3-1 (or the pseudogene TRBV3-2) and TRBJ2-1; D remains unclear. Germline loops: CDR1 LGHDT, CDR2 YNNKEL (reference sequence). V was clipped by 0 bases and J by 0 bases, with 15 bases between them. This CDR3 is built from 18 residues.

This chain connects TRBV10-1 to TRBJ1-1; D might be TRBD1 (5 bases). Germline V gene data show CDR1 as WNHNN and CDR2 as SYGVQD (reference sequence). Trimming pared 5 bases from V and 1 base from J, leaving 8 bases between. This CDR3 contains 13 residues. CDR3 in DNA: TGCGCCAGCAGTTCCGGACAGAACACTGAAGCTTTCTTT. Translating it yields CASSSGQNTEAFF.

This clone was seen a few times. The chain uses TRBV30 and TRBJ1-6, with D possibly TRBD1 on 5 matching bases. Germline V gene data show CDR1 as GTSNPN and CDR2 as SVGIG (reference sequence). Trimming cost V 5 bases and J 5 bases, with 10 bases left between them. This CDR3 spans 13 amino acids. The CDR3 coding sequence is TGTGCCTGGGGGGGACTGCATAATTCACCCCTCCACTTT. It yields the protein CAWGGLHNSPLHF.

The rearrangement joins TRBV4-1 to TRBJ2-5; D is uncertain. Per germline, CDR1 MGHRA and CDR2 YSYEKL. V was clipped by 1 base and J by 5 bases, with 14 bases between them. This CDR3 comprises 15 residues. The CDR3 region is CASSQVEASWETQYF. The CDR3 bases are TGCGCCAGCAGCCAAGTTGAAGCGAGCTGGGAGACCCAGTACTTC.

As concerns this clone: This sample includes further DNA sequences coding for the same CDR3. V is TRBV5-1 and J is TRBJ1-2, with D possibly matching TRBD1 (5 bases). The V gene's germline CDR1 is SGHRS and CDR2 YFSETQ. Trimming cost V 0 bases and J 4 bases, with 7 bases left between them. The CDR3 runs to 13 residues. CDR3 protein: CASSLGDSYGYTF. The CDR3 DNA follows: TGCGCCAGCAGCTTGGGAGACAGCTATGGCTACACCTTC.

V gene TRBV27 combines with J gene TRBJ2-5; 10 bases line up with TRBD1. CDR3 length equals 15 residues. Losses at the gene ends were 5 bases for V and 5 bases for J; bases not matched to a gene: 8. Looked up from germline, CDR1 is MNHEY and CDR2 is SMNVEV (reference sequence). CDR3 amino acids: CASSPAGQGVETQYF. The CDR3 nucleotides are TGTGCCAGCAGTCCAGCTGGACAGGGGGTTGAGACCCAGTACTTC.

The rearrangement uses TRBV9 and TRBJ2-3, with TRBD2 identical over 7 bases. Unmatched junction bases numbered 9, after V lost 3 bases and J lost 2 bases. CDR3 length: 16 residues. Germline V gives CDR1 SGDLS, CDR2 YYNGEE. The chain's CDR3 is CASSGGGGGSTDTQYF. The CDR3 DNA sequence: TGTGCCAGCAGCGGTGGCGGGGGAGGGTCCACAGATACGCAGTATTTT.

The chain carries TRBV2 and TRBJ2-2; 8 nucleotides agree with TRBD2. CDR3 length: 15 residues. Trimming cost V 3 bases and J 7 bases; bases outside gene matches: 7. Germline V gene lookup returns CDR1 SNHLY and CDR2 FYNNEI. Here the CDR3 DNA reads TGTGCCAGCAGTGATATAGCGGGAACGAACGGGGAGCTGTTTTTT. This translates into CASSDIAGTNGELFF.

Here the CDR3 reads CASSRGQGKAFF. The CDR3 DNA is TGTGCCAGCAGCCGCGGACAGGGGAAAGCTTTCTTT. The chain carries TRBV3-1 (or the pseudogene TRBV3-2) and TRBJ1-1; TRBD1 agrees at 9 bases. The CDR3 is 12 residues long. After removal of 4 bases from V and 9 bases from J, the junction contained 3 bases not matched to a gene. Germline CDR1 LGHDT, CDR2 YNNKEL (reference sequence).

The CDR3 region has the DNA TGTGCCAGTAGTATGCGGGACAGGGTGTTCAATGAGCAGTTCTTC. Protein product: CASSMRDRVFNEQFF. This chain uses TRBV19 with TRBJ2-1; TRBD1 agrees at 9 bases. This CDR3 spans 15 amino acids. The germline V gene encodes CDR1 LNHDA and CDR2 SQIVND (reference sequence). With V trimmed by 3 bases and J by 6 bases, 6 bases remained unmatched.

CDR3 amino acids: CSVEGQTNTEAFF. The CDR3 nucleotides are TGCAGCGTTGAGGGACAGACGAACACTGAAGCTTTCTTT. This chain connects TRBV29-1 to TRBJ1-1; 7 bases align to TRBD1. The CDR3 consists of 13 residues. Looked up from germline, CDR1 is SQVTM and CDR2 is ANQGSEA. V gave up 3 bases and J gave up 1 base; unmatched junction bases: 2. The complete variable domain, with remaining parts taken from reference TRBV29-1 and TRBJ1-1, reads SAVISQKPSRDICQRGTSLTIQCQVDSQVTMMFWYRQQPGQSLTLIATANQGSEATYESGFVIDKFPISRPNLTFSTLTVSNMSPEDSSIYLCSVEGQTNTEAFFGQGTRLTVV.

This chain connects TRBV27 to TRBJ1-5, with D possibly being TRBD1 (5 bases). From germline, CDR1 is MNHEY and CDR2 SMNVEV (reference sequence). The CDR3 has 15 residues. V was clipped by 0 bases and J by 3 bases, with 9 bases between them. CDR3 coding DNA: TGTGCCAGCAGTTTATCAGCAGGGTACAATCAGCCCCAGCATTTT. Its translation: CASSLSAGYNQPQHF.

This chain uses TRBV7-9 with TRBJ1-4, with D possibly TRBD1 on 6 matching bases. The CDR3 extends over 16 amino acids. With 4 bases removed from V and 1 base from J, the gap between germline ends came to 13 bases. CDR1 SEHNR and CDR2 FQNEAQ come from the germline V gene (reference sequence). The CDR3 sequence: CASSSALGGTNEKLFF. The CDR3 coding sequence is TGTGCCAGCAGCTCGGCCCTAGGGGGAACTAATGAAAAACTGTTTTTT.

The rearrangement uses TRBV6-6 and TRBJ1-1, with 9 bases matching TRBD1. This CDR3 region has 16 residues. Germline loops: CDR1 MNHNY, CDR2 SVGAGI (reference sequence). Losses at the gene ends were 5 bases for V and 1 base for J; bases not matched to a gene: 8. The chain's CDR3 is CASSRPQGARNTEAFF. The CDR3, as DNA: TGTGCCAGCAGTCGCCCACAGGGGGCGAGGAACACTGAAGCTTTCTTT.

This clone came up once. The CDR3 sequence is CASSPTGVTEAFF. For the CDR3, the DNA is TGTGCCAGCAGTCCCACGGGGGTTACTGAAGCTTTCTTT. The chain links TRBV6-5 to TRBJ1-1, with D tentatively TRBD1 (5 bases). Germline CDR1 reads MNHEY; CDR2 reads SVGAGI. The CDR3 is 13 residues long. V was clipped by 5 bases and J by 5 bases, with 12 bases between them.

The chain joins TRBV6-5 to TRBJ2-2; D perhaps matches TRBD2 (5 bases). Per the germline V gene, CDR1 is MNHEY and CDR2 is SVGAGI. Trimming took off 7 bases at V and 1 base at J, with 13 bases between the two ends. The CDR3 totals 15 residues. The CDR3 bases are TGTGCCAGCATCACCCCGGCGGGGAACACCGGGGAGCTGTTTTTT. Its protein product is CASITPAGNTGELFF.

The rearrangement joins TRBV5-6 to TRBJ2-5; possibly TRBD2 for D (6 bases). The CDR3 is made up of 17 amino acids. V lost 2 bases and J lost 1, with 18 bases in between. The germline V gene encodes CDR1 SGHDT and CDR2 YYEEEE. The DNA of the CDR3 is TGTGCCAGCAGCTTACTTGGTCGAGGTAGCGGCCAAGAGACCCAGTACTTC. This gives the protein CASSLLGRGSGQETQYF. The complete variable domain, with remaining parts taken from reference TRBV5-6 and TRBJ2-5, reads DAGVTQSPTHLIKTRGQQVTLRCSPKSGHDTVSWYQQALGQGPQFIFQYYEEEERQRGNFPDRFSGHQFPNYSSELNVNALLLGDSALYLCASSLLGRGSGQETQYFGPGTRLLVL.